Sequencing of this TCR beta chain was carried out in a study of blood T cell repertoires in COVID-19. Background on the study: PBMCs, B-cell-depleted T cells, or T cells provided the cDNA or gDNA that made up the material.

The CDR3 has 15 residues. J was trimmed by 9 bases and V by 2 bases; bases with no gene match: 6. Germline loops: CDR1 LGHDT, CDR2 YNNKEL (reference sequence). Original processing methods: From reference gene primer amplification, estimates of nucleated cell counts were derived. The repertoire was sequenced with immunoSEQ multiplex PCR; TCRdb's copy has only in-frame clones and lacks some. The DNA gave D and trimming, while V, J and clone size come from that table. The data contain some 100,000 clones, over 75% of them seen just once; the ten biggest clones take up approximately 7%. The clonotype was recovered from a man aged 25-40 years in a cohort sampled during active COVID-19. The chain has TRBV3-1 (or the pseudogene TRBV3-2) and TRBJ1-6, with TRBD1 matching 8 bases. Specimen: peripheral blood. The CDR3 reads CASSQQTGERSPLHF. DNA for the CDR3: TGTGCCAGCAGCCAACAGACAGGGGAGCGTTCACCCCTCCACTTT.